Reported below is one T cell receptor (beta chain). No antigen is known for it. This specimen belongs to a study of post-analysis software for immune sequencing data. Prepared libraries of TCR beta cDNA carried unique molecular identifiers. T cells, about 0.9 to 10 million of them, yielded approximately 500,000 cDNA molecules. A single record per CDR3 protein comes from TCRdb applying MiXCR to the PCR reads. This table has 430,000 or so distinct CDR3 sequences, 39% appearing once. Study-wide results and limits: In patients, TRBV5-6, TRBV5-1 and TRBV20-1 belonged to several TRBV segments found more frequently than in controls. Significantly lower normalized Chao1 diversity was found in patients with multiple sclerosis relative to controls. Co-batched samples clustered tightly together by F measure.

Germline V lookup: CDR1 SGHRS, CDR2 YFSETQ. V lost 4 bases and J lost 1, with 18 bases in between. This CDR3 region has 17 residues. The TCR was taken from a girl aged 2 to 10 with multiple sclerosis. Sequenced: blood. This chain uses TRBV5-1 with TRBJ2-4; D possibly corresponds to TRBD1 (5 bases). The CDR3 is CASSPTSTVPAKNIQYF. CDR3 sequence (DNA): TGCGCCAGCAGCCCGACCTCGACAGTTCCTGCCAAAAACATTCAGTACTTC. Supplemented by reference TRBV5-1 and TRBJ2-4, the full variable domain reads KAGVTQTPRYLIKTRGQQVTLSCSPISGHRSVSWYQQTPGQGLQFLFEYFSETQRNKGNFPGRFSGRQFSNSRSEMNVSTLELGDSALYLCASSPTSTVPAKNIQYFGAGTRLSVL.